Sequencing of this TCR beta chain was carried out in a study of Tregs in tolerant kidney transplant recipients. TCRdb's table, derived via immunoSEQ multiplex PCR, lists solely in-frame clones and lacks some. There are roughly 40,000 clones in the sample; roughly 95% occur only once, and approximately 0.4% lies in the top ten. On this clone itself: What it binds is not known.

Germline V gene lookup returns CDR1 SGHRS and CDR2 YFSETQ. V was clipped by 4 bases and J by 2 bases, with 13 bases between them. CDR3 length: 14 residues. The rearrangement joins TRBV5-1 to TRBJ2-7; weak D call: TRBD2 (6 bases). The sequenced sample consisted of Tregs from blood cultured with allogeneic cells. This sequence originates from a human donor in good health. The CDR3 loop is CASSLGTAAYEQYF. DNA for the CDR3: TGCGCCAGCAGCCTCGGGACTGCCGCCTACGAGCAGTACTTC.